Shown below are 16 T cell receptor beta chains from a single sample sequenced in a study of fetal regulatory T cell absence and autoimmunity. Here immunoSEQ multiplex PCR was the method, and the copy in TCRdb shows in-frame clones only, minus some. The repertoire consists of 95,000 to 100,000 clones, with 72% occurring once and the leading ten covering about 2.1%. Input material: pancreas tissue. These receptors all stem from a male donor with IPEX syndrome.

The chain employs TRBV18 and TRBJ2-7; TRBD2 matches at 8 bases. From germline, CDR1 is KGHSH and CDR2 LQKENI. This CDR3 has 15 residues. The V segment lost 0 bases and the J segment 2 bases; nucleotides outside the gene matches: 3. The CDR3 spells CASSPPLAGAYEQYF. The CDR3, as DNA: TGTGCCAGCTCACCACCCCTAGCGGGTGCCTACGAGCAGTACTTC.

The chain recombines TRBV30 with TRBJ2-1, with TRBD2 matching 7 bases. The CDR3 contains 15 residues. V lost 0 bases, J lost 4 bases, and 6 bases stayed unmatched. Germline loops: CDR1 GTSNPN, CDR2 SVGIG (reference sequence). The CDR3 is CAWSVQAGYYNEQFF. The CDR3 DNA follows: TGTGCCTGGAGTGTACAAGCGGGGTATTACAATGAGCAGTTCTTC.

The chain is built from TRBV6-1 and TRBJ1-5; a weak D match, TRBD1 (6 bases). This CDR3 has 15 residues. Germline values: CDR1 MNHNS, CDR2 SASEGT. V lost 5 bases, J lost 4 bases, and 15 bases lay in between. This chain's CDR3 is CASSRQVSINQPQHF. In nucleotides, the CDR3 is TGTGCCAGCAGTAGACAGGTTAGCATTAATCAGCCCCAGCATTTT.

The rearrangement links TRBV14 to TRBJ1-3, with 11 bases that match TRBD1. The germline gives CDR1 SGHDN, CDR2 FVKESK. The CDR3 sequence is 15 residues long. CDR3 sequence (DNA): TGTGTCCACCGGACAGGGGGCAAATCTGGAAACACCATATATTTT. Its translation: CVHRTGGKSGNTIYF. The full variable domain, completed using reference TRBV14 and TRBJ1-3, is EAGVTQFPSHSVIEKGQTVTLRCDPISGHDNLYWYRRVMGKEIKFLLHFVKESKQDESGMPNNRFLAERTGGTYSTLKVQPAELEDSGVYFCVHRTGGKSGNTIYFGEGSWLTVV.

In this sample, this clone turned up a few times. This rearrangement joins TRBV5-1 to TRBJ2-7; no reliable D call. The V gene lost 0 bases and the J gene lost 4 bases, with 5 bases spanning the gap. Germline V gene sequence: CDR1 SGHRS, CDR2 YFSETQ. This CDR3 has 12 amino acids. This chain's CDR3 is CASSLEFYEQYF. DNA for the CDR3: TGCGCCAGCAGCTTGGAGTTTTACGAGCAGTACTTC. Full variable domain (rest looked up from reference TRBV5-1 and TRBJ2-7): KAGVTQTPRYLIKTRGQQVTLSCSPISGHRSVSWYQQTPGQGLQFLFEYFSETQRNKGNFPGRFSGRQFSNSRSEMNVSTLELGDSALYLCASSLEFYEQYFGPGTRLTVT.

This clone has just one count. This sequence joins TRBV6-6 and TRBJ1-2; 8 bases fit TRBD1. Germline CDR1 MNHNY, CDR2 SVGAGI (reference sequence). The CDR3 has 12 residues. V lost 6 bases and J lost 6; bases outside the gene matches: 3. The CDR3 DNA reads TGTGCCAGCAGCCCACAGGGGGATGGCTACACCTTC. Translated, it gives CASSPQGDGYTF.

The chain combines TRBV9 with TRBJ2-3, with D possibly TRBD2 on 6 matching bases. The CDR3 runs to 15 residues. The germline V and J ends were trimmed by 3 bases and 6 bases, with 17 bases remaining between them. Looked up from germline, CDR1 is SGDLS and CDR2 is YYNGEE. For the CDR3, the DNA is TGTGCCAGCAGCGAGGGGCGGGGCCGAGGGGATACGCAGTATTTT. It is translated as CASSEGRGRGDTQYF. Full variable domain (outside the CDR3, taken from reference TRBV9 and TRBJ2-3): DSGVTQTPKHLITATGQRVTLRCSPRSGDLSVYWYQQSLDQGLQFLIQYYNGEERAKGNILERFSAQQFPDLHSELNLSSLELGDSALYFCASSEGRGRGDTQYFGPGTRLTVL.

The CDR3 DNA reads TGCAGCGTCTCAAAGAGGAGCTTTCTAAGGGACACTGAAGCTTTCTTT. Translated: CSVSKRSFLRDTEAFF. The chain joins TRBV29-1 to TRBJ1-1; D is unresolved. Per the germline V gene, CDR1 is SQVTM and CDR2 is ANQGSEA. Trimming pared 6 bases from V and 3 bases from J, leaving 23 bases between. The CDR3 has 16 amino acids.

V gene TRBV9 combines with J gene TRBJ2-1; 10 nucleotides line up with TRBD1. Germline values: CDR1 SGDLS, CDR2 YYNGEE. The CDR3 contains 14 residues. V shed 2 bases, J shed 5 bases, and the junction held 1 base outside the gene matches. As DNA, the CDR3 is TGTGCCAGCAGCGTCGGGACAGGGGACAATGAGCAGTTCTTC. This translates into CASSVGTGDNEQFF.

The genes are TRBV23-1 and TRBJ2-3; D may be TRBD1 (6 bases). Being an ORF, TRBV23-1 has a function that is uncertain. V shed 8 bases and J shed 1 base, with 16 bases lying between them. The CDR3 consists of 15 residues. The DNA of the CDR3 is TGCGCCAGCGGACACCGGGACACCGGCACAGATACGCAGTATTTT. It translates to CASGHRDTGTDTQYF.

The chain uses TRBV30 and TRBJ1-6, with D maybe TRBD1 (5 bases). Germline assignment: CDR1 GTSNPN and CDR2 SVGIG (reference sequence). The CDR3 sequence is 16 residues long. V gave up 0 bases and J gave up 5 bases, with 14 bases separating them. The CDR3 protein is CAWSVPQTGHNSPLHF. DNA for the CDR3: TGTGCCTGGAGTGTACCGCAGACGGGGCATAATTCACCCCTCCACTTT. Full variable domain (rest looked up from reference TRBV30 and TRBJ1-6): SQTIHQWPATLVQPVGSPLSLECTVEGTSNPNLYWYRQAAGRGLQLLFYSVGIGQISSEVPQNLSASRPQDRQFILSSKKLLLSDSGFYLCAWSVPQTGHNSPLHFGNGTRLTVT.

The chain recombines TRBV5-1 with TRBJ1-1; 9 bases align to TRBD1. The CDR3 is 15 amino acids. V dropped 1 base and J dropped 4; count of bases not matched to a gene: 5. CDR1 and CDR2 from the germline V gene are SGHRS and YFSETQ. This chain's CDR3 is CASSLPDRGGTEAFF. The CDR3 nucleotides are TGCGCCAGCAGCTTGCCCGACAGGGGGGGCACTGAAGCTTTCTTT. The full variable domain, with the rest looked up from reference TRBV5-1 and TRBJ1-1, is KAGVTQTPRYLIKTRGQQVTLSCSPISGHRSVSWYQQTPGQGLQFLFEYFSETQRNKGNFPGRFSGRQFSNSRSEMNVSTLELGDSALYLCASSLPDRGGTEAFFGQGTRLTVV.

The chain is built from TRBV7-9 and TRBJ2-7; 8 bases are a match to TRBD2. The germline V gene has CDR1 SEHNR and CDR2 FQNEAQ (reference sequence). Trimming at V came to 0 bases and at J to 5 bases, leaving 6 bases not matched to a gene. There are 15 residues in the CDR3. The CDR3 sequence: CASSLARLARDEQYF. DNA of the CDR3: TGTGCCAGCAGCTTAGCCCGACTAGCGAGGGACGAGCAGTACTTC.

The chain links TRBV11-2 to TRBJ2-1; 16 bases are shared with TRBD2. Germline V gene data show CDR1 as SGHAT and CDR2 as FQNNGV. V shed 2 bases and J 4 bases; nucleotides not matched to a gene: 5. This CDR3 is built from 18 residues. CDR3: CASSLLGLAGGLYNEQFF. CDR3 DNA: TGTGCCAGCAGCTTACTGGGACTAGCGGGAGGGTTATACAATGAGCAGTTCTTC.

V gene TRBV2 combines with J gene TRBJ1-1; D remains unclear. The CDR3 spans 15 residues. V was pared by 3 bases and J by 2 bases, with 13 bases between. Germline assignment: CDR1 SNHLY and CDR2 FYNNEI. CDR3 coding DNA: TGTGCCAGCAGTGAGCTAGGGTACGTAAACACTGAAGCTTTCTTT. It encodes CASSELGYVNTEAFF.

The V gene is TRBV19, the J gene TRBJ2-7; D is undetermined. This CDR3 has 14 amino acids. Looked up from germline, CDR1 is LNHDA and CDR2 is SQIVND (reference sequence). With 6 bases removed from V and 2 bases from J, the gap between germline ends came to 14 bases. The chain's CDR3 is CASSRLENPYEQYF. The CDR3, as DNA: TGTGCCAGTAGCCGCTTGGAGAACCCCTACGAGCAGTACTTC.